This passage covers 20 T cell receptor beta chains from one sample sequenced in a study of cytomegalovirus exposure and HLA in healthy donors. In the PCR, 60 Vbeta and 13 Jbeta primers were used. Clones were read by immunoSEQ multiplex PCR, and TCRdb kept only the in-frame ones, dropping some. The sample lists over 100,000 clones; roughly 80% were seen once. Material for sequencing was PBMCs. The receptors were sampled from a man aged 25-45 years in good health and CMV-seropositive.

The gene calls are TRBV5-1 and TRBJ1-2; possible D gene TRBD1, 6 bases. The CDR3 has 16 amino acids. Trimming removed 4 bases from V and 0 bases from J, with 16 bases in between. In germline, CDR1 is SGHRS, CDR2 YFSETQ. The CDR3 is CASSQQQTGSNYGYTF. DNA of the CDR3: TGCGCCAGCAGCCAGCAGCAGACAGGCTCTAACTATGGCTACACCTTC.

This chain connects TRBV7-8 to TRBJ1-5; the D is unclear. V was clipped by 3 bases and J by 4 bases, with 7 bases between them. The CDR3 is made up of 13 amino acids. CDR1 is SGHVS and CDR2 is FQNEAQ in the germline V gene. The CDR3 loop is CASSFSLNQPQHF. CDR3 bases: TGTGCCAGCAGCTTTTCCCTAAATCAGCCCCAGCATTTT.

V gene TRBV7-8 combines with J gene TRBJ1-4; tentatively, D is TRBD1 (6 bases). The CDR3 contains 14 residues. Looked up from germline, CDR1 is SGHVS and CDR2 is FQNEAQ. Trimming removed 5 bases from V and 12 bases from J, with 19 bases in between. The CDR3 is CASSGQTIGLELFF. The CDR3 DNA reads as TGTGCCAGCAGCGGACAGACCATTGGGTTGGAACTGTTTTTT.

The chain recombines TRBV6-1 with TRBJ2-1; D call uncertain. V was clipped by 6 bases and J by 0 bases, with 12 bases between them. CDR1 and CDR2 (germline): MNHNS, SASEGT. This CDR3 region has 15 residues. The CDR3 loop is CASSLDFSSYNEQFF. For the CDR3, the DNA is TGTGCCAGCAGCCTAGACTTCAGCTCCTACAATGAGCAGTTCTTC.

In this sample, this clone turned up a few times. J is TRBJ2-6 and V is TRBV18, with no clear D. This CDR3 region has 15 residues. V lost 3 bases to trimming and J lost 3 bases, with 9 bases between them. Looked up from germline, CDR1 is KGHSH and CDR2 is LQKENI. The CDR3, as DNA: TGTGCCAGCTCACCGAACGCGTTTGGGGCCAACGTCCTGACTTTC. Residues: CASSPNAFGANVLTF. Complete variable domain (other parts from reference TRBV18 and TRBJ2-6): NAGVMQNPRHLVRRRGQEARLRCSPMKGHSHVYWYRQLPEEGLKFMVYLQKENIIDESGMPKERFSAEFPKEGPSILRIQQVVRGDSAAYFCASSPNAFGANVLTFGAGSRLTVL.

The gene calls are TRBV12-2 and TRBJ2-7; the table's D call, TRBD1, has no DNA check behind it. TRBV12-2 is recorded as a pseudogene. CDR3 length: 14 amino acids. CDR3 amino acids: CASRFPDRSYEQYF. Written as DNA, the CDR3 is TGTGCAAGTCGCTTTCCAGATCGCTCCTACGAGCAGTACTTC.

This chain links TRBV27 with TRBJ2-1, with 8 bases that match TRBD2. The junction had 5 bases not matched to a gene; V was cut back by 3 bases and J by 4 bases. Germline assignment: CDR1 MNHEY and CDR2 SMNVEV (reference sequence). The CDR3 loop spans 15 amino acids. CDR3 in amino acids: CASSLLGLVYNEQFF. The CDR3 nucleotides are TGTGCCAGCAGTTTGCTGGGACTAGTTTACAATGAGCAGTTCTTC.

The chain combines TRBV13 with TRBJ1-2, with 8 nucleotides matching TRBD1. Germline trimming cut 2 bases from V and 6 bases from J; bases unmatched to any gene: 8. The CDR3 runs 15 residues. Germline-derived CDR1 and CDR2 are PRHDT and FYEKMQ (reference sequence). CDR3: CASSLKAGGRDGYTF. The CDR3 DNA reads TGTGCCAGCAGCTTAAAGGCAGGGGGCAGGGATGGCTACACCTTC.

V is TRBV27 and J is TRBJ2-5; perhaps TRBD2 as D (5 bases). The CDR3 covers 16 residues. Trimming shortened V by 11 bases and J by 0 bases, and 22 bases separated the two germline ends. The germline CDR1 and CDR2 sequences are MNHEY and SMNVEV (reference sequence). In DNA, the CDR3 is TGTGCCCCGGACTCCCCCCCTCAGAAGTACCAAGAGACCCAGTACTTC. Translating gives CAPDSPPQKYQETQYF.

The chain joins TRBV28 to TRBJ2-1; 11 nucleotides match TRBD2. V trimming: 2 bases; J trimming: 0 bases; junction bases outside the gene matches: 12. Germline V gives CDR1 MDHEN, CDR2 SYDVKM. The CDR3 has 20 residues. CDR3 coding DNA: TGTGCCAGCAGTTTACCCTCGGGACTAGCGGATCACAGCTCCTACAATGAGCAGTTCTTC. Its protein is CASSLPSGLADHSSYNEQFF.

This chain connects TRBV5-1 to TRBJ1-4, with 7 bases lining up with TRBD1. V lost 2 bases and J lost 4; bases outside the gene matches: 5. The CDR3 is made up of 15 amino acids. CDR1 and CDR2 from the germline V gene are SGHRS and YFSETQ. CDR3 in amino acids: CASSFTGAVNEKLFF. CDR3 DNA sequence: TGCGCCAGCAGCTTTACAGGGGCAGTTAATGAAAAACTGTTTTTT.

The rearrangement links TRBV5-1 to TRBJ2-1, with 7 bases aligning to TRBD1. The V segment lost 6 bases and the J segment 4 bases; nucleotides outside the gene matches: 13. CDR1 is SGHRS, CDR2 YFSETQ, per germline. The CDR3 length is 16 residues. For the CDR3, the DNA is TGCGCCAGCAAGGGTCCCGGGACAGAGCTATACAATGAGCAGTTCTTC. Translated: CASKGPGTELYNEQFF.

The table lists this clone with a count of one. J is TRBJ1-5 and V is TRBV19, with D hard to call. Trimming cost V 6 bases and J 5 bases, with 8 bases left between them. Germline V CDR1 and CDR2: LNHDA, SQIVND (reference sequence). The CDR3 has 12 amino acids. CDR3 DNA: TGTGCCAGTAGCCTTACTGATCAGCCCCAGCATTTT. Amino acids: CASSLTDQPQHF. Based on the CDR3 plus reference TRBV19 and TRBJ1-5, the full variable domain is DGGITQSPKYLFRKEGQNVTLSCEQNLNHDAMYWYRQDPGQGLRLIYYSQIVNDFQKGDIAEGYSVSREKKESFPLTVTSAQKNPTAFYLCASSLTDQPQHFGDGTRLSIL.

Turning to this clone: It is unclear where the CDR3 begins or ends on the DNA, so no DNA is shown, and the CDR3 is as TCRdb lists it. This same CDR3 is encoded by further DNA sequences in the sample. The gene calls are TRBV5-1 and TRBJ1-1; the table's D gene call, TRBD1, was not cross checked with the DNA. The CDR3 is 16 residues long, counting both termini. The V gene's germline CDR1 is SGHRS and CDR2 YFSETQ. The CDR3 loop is CASSFGQGAVNTEAFF.

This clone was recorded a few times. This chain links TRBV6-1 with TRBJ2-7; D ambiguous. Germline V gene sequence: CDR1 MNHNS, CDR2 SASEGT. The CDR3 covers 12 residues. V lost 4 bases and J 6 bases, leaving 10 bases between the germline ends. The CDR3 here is CASSGSIREQYF. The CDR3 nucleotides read TGTGCCAGCAGTGGTAGTATTCGCGAGCAGTACTTC.

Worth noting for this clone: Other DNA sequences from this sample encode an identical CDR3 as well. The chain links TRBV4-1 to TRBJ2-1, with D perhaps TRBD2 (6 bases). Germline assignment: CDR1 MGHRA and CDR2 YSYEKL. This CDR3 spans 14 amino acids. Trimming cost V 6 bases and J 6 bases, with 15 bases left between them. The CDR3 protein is CASSHIRDSNEQFF. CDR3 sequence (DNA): TGCGCCAGCAGTCACATCCGGGACTCCAATGAGCAGTTCTTC.

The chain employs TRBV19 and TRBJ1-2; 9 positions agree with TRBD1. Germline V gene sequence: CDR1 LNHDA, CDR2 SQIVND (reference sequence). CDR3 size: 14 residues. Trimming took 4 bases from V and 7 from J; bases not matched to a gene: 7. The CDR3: CASSRDRDGAGYTF. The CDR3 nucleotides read TGTGCCAGTAGTAGGGACAGGGACGGAGCTGGCTACACCTTC.

The chain's CDR3 is CTSIRLPGLAGDHEQYV. CDR3 coding DNA: TGCACCAGCATAAGACTGCCGGGACTAGCGGGAGACCACGAGCAGTACGTC. V is TRBV1 and J is TRBJ2-7; the table's TRBD2 call for D was not verified on the DNA. TRBV1 corresponds to a pseudogene. The CDR3 is made up of 17 amino acids.

This CDR3 reads CASSRRAGTVNTEAFF. The CDR3 region has the DNA TGTGCCAGCAGTCGCCGGGCCGGGACTGTGAACACTGAAGCTTTCTTT. The chain uses TRBV6-4 and TRBJ1-1; perhaps TRBD1 as D (5 bases). The CDR3 has 16 residues. The germline gives CDR1 MRHNA, CDR2 SNTAGT. Deletions cut 5 bases from V and 0 bases from J, with 16 bases between.

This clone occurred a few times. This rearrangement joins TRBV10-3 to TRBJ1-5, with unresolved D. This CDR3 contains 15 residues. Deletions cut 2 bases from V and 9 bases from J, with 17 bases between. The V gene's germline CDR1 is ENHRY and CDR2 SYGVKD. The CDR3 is CAISEAAHLWSPQHF. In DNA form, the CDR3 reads TGTGCCATCAGTGAGGCTGCGCACCTCTGGTCGCCCCAGCATTTT.